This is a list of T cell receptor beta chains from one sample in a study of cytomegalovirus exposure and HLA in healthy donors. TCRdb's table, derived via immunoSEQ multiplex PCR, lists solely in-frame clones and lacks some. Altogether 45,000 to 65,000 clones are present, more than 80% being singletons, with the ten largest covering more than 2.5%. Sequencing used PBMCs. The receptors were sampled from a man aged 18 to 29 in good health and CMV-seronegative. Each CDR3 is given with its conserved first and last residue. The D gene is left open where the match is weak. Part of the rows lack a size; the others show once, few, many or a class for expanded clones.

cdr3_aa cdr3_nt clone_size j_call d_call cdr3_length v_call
CAISPGDEQYF TGTGCCATCTCCCCCGGTGACGAGCAGTACTTC . TRBJ2-7 . 11 TRBV10-3
CATQGWGTGELFF TGTGCCACCCAGGGTTGGGGCACCGGGGAGCTGTTTTTT . TRBJ2-2 . 13 TRBV19
CAWSGGEAIYF TGTGCCTGGAGTGGCGGGGAAGCCATATATTTT . TRBJ1-3 . 11 TRBV30
CAWRPLAGGGETQYF TGTGCCTGGAGGCCACTAGCGGGAGGAGGAGAGACCCAGTACTTC . TRBJ2-5 TRBD2 15 TRBV30
CASSLYQGNQPQHF TGTGCCAGCAGTTTGTATCAGGGGAATCAGCCCCAGCATTTT . TRBJ1-5 . 14 TRBV27
CASSYNSLAGNTIYF TGTGCCAGCAGTTACAACTCCCTAGCTGGAAACACCATATATTTT . TRBJ1-3 . 15 TRBV6-5
CASSLVARTAPETQYF TGTGCCAGCAGCTTGGTGGCCCGGACTGCCCCGGAGACCCAGTACTTC . TRBJ2-5 . 16 TRBV5-5
CASSLVGAGSLADTQYF TGTGCCAGCAGCTTAGTGGGTGCAGGGTCACTCGCAGATACGCAGTATTTT . TRBJ2-3 . 17 TRBV7-9
CAISESTSPKPYEQYF TGTGCCATCAGTGAGTCGACAAGCCCAAAGCCCTACGAGCAGTACTTC . TRBJ2-7 . 16 TRBV10-3
CATSRAVNTEAFF TGTGCCACCAGCAGAGCAGTGAACACTGAAGCTTTCTTT . TRBJ1-1 . 13 TRBV15
CASSLGLAGRFLEQYF TGTGCCAGCAGCTTAGGTCTAGCGGGCCGTTTTCTCGAGCAGTACTTC . TRBJ2-7 TRBD2 16 TRBV7-2
CASSLAEGAGGIGGYTF TGTGCCAGCAGCTTAGCTGAGGGGGCAGGGGGGATTGGTGGCTACACCTTC . TRBJ1-2 TRBD1 17 TRBV7-2
CASSQVEGGFGNTIYF TGCGCCAGCAGCCAAGTAGAAGGGGGCTTCGGAAACACCATATATTTT . TRBJ1-3 TRBD1 16 TRBV4-1
CAIGRTSDEQFF TGTGCCATCGGACGGACTAGCGATGAGCAGTTCTTC . TRBJ2-1 TRBD2 12 TRBV7-2
CASSIARGQRAFF TGTGCCAGTAGTATCGCCAGGGGGCAGCGAGCTTTCTTT . TRBJ1-1 TRBD1 13 TRBV19
CSAGGRIGQFF TGCAGTGCCGGCGGGAGGATAGGGCAGTTCTTC few TRBJ2-1 TRBD2 11 TRBV20-1
CAIIRRGREETQYF TGTGCCATCATTCGCAGGGGGCGGGAGGAGACCCAGTACTTC . TRBJ2-5 . 14 TRBV6-1
CASSAQGQGYTF TGTGCCAGCAGTGCGCAGGGACAGGGCTACACCTTC . TRBJ1-2 TRBD1 12 TRBV2
CASSDPVSGLAGGRNEQFF TGTGCCAGCAGTGATCCTGTCTCCGGACTAGCGGGAGGTAGGAATGAGCAGTTCTTC . TRBJ2-1 TRBD2 19 TRBV2
CASSPPGQARNTEAFF TGTGCCAGCTCACCGCCGGGACAAGCCCGGAACACTGAAGCTTTCTTT . TRBJ1-1 . 16 TRBV18
CASSEPGGGSQPQHF TGTGCCAGCAGTGAACCGGGGGGCGGGAGTCAGCCCCAGCATTTT . TRBJ1-5 . 15 TRBV2
CASSEGTENTEAFF TGTGCCAGCAGTGAAGGGACAGAGAACACTGAAGCTTTCTTT few TRBJ1-1 TRBD1 14 TRBV6-4
CASSDSAGAYNEQFF TGTGCCAGCAGTGACTCCGCGGGAGCCTACAATGAGCAGTTCTTC few TRBJ2-1 TRBD2 15 TRBV6-4
CASSFKEGRYGYTF TGTGCCAGCAGCTTTAAGGAGGGGAGATATGGCTACACCTTC . TRBJ1-2 . 14 TRBV5-5
CASSDGTGESEQFF TGTGCCAGCAGTGACGGGACAGGGGAATCTGAGCAGTTCTTC . TRBJ2-1 TRBD1 14 TRBV6-4
CASSDPYEQYF TGTGCCAGCAGTGACCCTTACGAGCAGTACTTC . TRBJ2-7 . 11 TRBV6-1
CASSYFGGGEAFF TGTGCCAGCAGTTACTTCGGGGGAGGTGAAGCTTTCTTT . TRBJ1-1 . 13 TRBV6-7
CASSPGNTGELFF TGTGCCAGCAGCCCGGGGAACACCGGGGAGCTGTTTTTT . TRBJ2-2 . 13 TRBV6-5
CASSFSLNEKLFF TGTGCCAGCAGCTTTTCCCTTAATGAAAAACTGTTTTTT once TRBJ1-4 . 13 TRBV11-2
CAISLDTSTDTQYF TGTGCCATCAGTCTCGATACTAGCACAGATACGCAGTATTTT once TRBJ2-3 . 14 TRBV10-3
CATGLASYEQYF TGTGCCACCGGACTAGCGAGCTACGAGCAGTACTTC . TRBJ2-7 TRBD2 12 TRBV28
CASSWETANTGELFF TGTGCCAGCAGTTGGGAGACCGCGAACACCGGGGAGCTGTTTTTT once TRBJ2-2 . 15 TRBV6-5
CASSLYLTRTADTQYF TGTGCCAGCAGCTTATATTTGACACGTACGGCAGATACGCAGTATTTT . TRBJ2-3 . 16 TRBV7-9
CASSLVTPNYGYTF TGTGCCAGCAGCTTAGTGACTCCTAACTATGGCTACACCTTC . TRBJ1-2 . 14 TRBV7-2
CASTEGWVWGGRSSNQPQHF TGTGCCAGCACCGAGGGCTGGGTCTGGGGAGGGAGGAGTAGCAATCAGCCCCAGCATTTT . TRBJ1-5 . 20 TRBV28
CASSENGIRSEKLFF TGTGCCAGCAGTGAGAACGGGATTAGGAGTGAAAAACTGTTTTTT . TRBJ1-4 . 15 TRBV2
CASTQGRRHYGYTF TGTGCCAGCACGCAGGGAAGGCGCCACTATGGCTACACCTTC . TRBJ1-2 . 14 TRBV6-5
CASSLAGGRVYNEQFF TGTGCCAGCAGCTTAGCCGGCGGGAGAGTTTACAATGAGCAGTTCTTC few TRBJ2-1 TRBD2 16 TRBV11-2
CSVEADRYQDTEAFF TGCAGCGTTGAAGCTGACAGGTACCAGGACACTGAAGCTTTCTTT . TRBJ1-1 . 15 TRBV29-1
CASSGQVNTGELFF TGTGCCAGTAGTGGGCAGGTAAACACCGGGGAGCTGTTTTTT . TRBJ2-2 . 14 TRBV19
CASTPPGQGLGQPQHF TGTGCCAGCACCCCCCCGGGACAGGGGTTGGGGCAGCCCCAGCATTTT . TRBJ1-5 TRBD1 16 TRBV6-6